This TCR beta chain is drawn from a study of T cells after yellow fever vaccination (dated by TCRdb to the late 2010s). A note on the overall study: The SMART-Seq v4 Ultra Low Input RNA kit was used to prepare libraries from fractions with low cell numbers. Bulk TCR alpha and beta repertoires were sequenced longitudinally to track T-cell clones before and after primary and booster YFV17D yellow fever vaccination. Two healthy male donors made up the cohort, one aged 18 to 29 years and the other aged 30 to 40 years. Blood was collected at multiple timepoints before and after primary and secondary immunization, and bulk PBMC replicates and cell subsets were isolated. Here is what the overall study found, with its caveats: After the booster, most of the clones that had expanded following primary vaccination were detected again (roughly 97% of CD4 and roughly 90% of CD8), which suggests that memory was broadly maintained. The secondary T-cell response was weaker than the primary response but faster, peaking on day 5 instead of day 15. Computational filtering was needed because FACS-sorted repertoires could contain abundant contaminating clonotypes from the bulk population. Because the study included only two donors, the extent to which the findings can be generalized is limited. A small share of clonotypes was detected in both CD4 and CD8 compartments, with the overlap likely arising from convergent recombination.

Synthesis of TCR cDNA relied on 5'RACE template switching, a step that introduced a universal primer site along with unique molecular identifiers. Priming of cDNA synthesis was performed from both the TCR alpha and TCR beta constant segments. Libraries were amplified in two PCR steps, with sample barcodes and sequencing adapters added in the second step. Sequencing of the libraries was done on either Illumina HiSeq 2500 (2x100 bp) or NovaSeq (2x150 bp). Under the source paper's analysis protocol: Demultiplexing of reads and collapsing into UMI consensus sequences were performed with MIGEC, and V(D)J alignment was carried out with MiXCR. Using edgeR on replicate PBMC samples, clonotypes were called vaccine-responding if FDR was below 0.01 and the log2 fold change was above 5 up to day 15. CD4 or CD8 identity was assigned to each bulk clonotype according to whether the clonotype was present at higher abundance in the sequenced CD4 repertoire or the sequenced CD8 repertoire. The public reads were quality trimmed at Q25 with fastp and then assembled into clones with MiXCR by TCRdb, keeping productive beta chains. Each entry merges the rows of one CDR3 protein and shows their most common DNA and genes. The V and J calls, along with clone size, are taken from TCRdb and not from the paper's own processing. For this sample the table gives 550,000 or so distinct CDR3 sequences, of which less than 20% were detected only once. Of the sample, roughly an eighth falls within the top ten clones.

To note about this clonotype: What antigen it recognizes has not been identified. Base qualities are not at hand, and no much larger clone is one base apart.

Deletion took 4 bases off V and 2 bases off J, with a span of 11 bases between the germline ends. Per the germline V gene, SGHVS is the CDR1 and FQNEAQ is the CDR2. The CDR3, cysteine through phenylalanine, is 14 amino acids long. The only DNA kept is the CDR3, 42 bases in frame from the first base. The sample's treatment or condition label, decoded: live attenuated yellow fever vaccine strain. At every blood-draw timepoint, two biological replicates of bulk PBMCs were collected. PBMCs were isolated from peripheral blood using a standard Ficoll-Paque protocol. RNA was extracted with TriZol from bulk PBMCs, CD4 and CD8 fractions, and dextramer-positive and dextramer-negative fractions.

The chain uses TRBV7-8 and TRBJ2-5; the D gene lacks a confident call. The sample here was PBMCs, taken 15 days after the yellow fever booster vaccination. This clonotype was obtained from a man aged 25 to 45 who received the YFV17D yellow fever vaccine. The nucleotides read TGTGCCAGCAGCTCCCCGGCGAGGCAAGAGACCCAGTACTTC. Its translation reads: CASSSPARQETQYF.